Listed here are 30 T cell receptor beta chains from one sample, sequenced in a study of cytomegalovirus exposure and HLA in healthy donors. It was with 60 Vbeta and 13 Jbeta primers that the PCR ran. The assay was immunoSEQ multiplex PCR, and TCRdb's table has in-frame clones only and misses some. Of about 96,000 clones detected, approximately 72% appear once; the ten largest clones hold over 12%. Input material: PBMCs. The receptors here all came from a woman in her 70s in good health and CMV-seropositive.

The chain employs TRBV7-2 and TRBJ2-7; tentative D call: TRBD2 (6 bases). V lost 1 base to trimming and J lost 5 bases, with 12 bases between them. This CDR3 spans 14 amino acids. CDR1 SGHTA and CDR2 FQGNSA come from the germline V gene. DNA of the CDR3: TGTGCCAGCAGCTTAGTCGCTAGCGAGAACGAGCAGTACTTC. Translation: CASSLVASENEQYF.

The V and J genes are TRBV11-1 and TRBJ2-4; D unresolved. Trimming took 5 bases from V and 5 from J, leaving 19 bases between them. Germline V CDR1 and CDR2: SGHAT, FQDESV (reference sequence). This CDR3 region has 16 residues. The CDR3 DNA follows: TGTGCCAGCAGCCCCCGGCCCCCCTTTGGAGAAAACATTCAGTACTTC. Protein sequence: CASSPRPPFGENIQYF.

CDR3 DNA sequence: TGCGCCAGCAGCTTGGGGACAGGGACTAATGAAAAACTGTTTTTT. Translation gives CASSLGTGTNEKLFF. The chain links TRBV5-1 to TRBJ1-4; 8 positions agree with TRBD1. There are 15 residues in the CDR3. Per the germline V gene, CDR1 is SGHRS and CDR2 is YFSETQ. Trimming took 0 bases from V and 2 from J; bases not matched to a gene: 0. The variable domain in full, completed from reference TRBV5-1 and TRBJ1-4, reads KAGVTQTPRYLIKTRGQQVTLSCSPISGHRSVSWYQQTPGQGLQFLFEYFSETQRNKGNFPGRFSGRQFSNSRSEMNVSTLELGDSALYLCASSLGTGTNEKLFFGSGTQLSVL.

This sequence joins TRBV9 and TRBJ2-1; possible D gene TRBD2, 6 bases. The CDR3 is 15 residues long. Trimming left V 3 bases short and J 4 bases short, with 14 bases between. CDR1 is SGDLS and CDR2 is YYNGEE in the germline V gene. The CDR3 reads CASSAQGGTYNEQFF. The CDR3 DNA is TGTGCCAGCAGCGCCCAGGGAGGTACTTACAATGAGCAGTTCTTC.

The CDR3 DNA reads TGTGCCAGCAGTGACTCGGGTAGGGGAGATACGCAGTATTTT. Translation gives CASSDSGRGDTQYF. The rearrangement links TRBV6-4 to TRBJ2-3, with D perhaps matching TRBD1 (5 bases). The CDR3 runs to 14 residues. The V end lost 0 bases, the J end lost 5 bases, and 9 bases lay between the germline ends. Germline V gene data show CDR1 as MRHNA and CDR2 as SNTAGT.

The chain carries TRBV19 and TRBJ1-1; D not resolved. Germline V gives CDR1 LNHDA, CDR2 SQIVND (reference sequence). This CDR3 is 12 amino acids long. V gave up 4 bases and J gave up 3 bases, with 6 bases separating them. The CDR3 bases are TGTGCCAGTAGTAATCGGGACACTGAAGCTTTCTTT. The encoded protein is CASSNRDTEAFF.

The genes are TRBV2 and TRBJ2-5; TRBD2 is a possible D gene (6 bases). The DNA end is a closer match to TRBJ2-7, so the J assignment may be wrong. The length of the CDR3 is 16 residues. The germline CDR1 and CDR2 sequences are SNHLY and FYNNEI. This chain's CDR3 is CASRTISGGIKYEQYF. The CDR3, as DNA: TGTGCCAGCAGGACTATCTCCGGAGGGATAAAGTACGAGCAGTACTTC.

The genes are TRBV29-1 and TRBJ1-1; D might be TRBD1 (6 bases). Germline V gene data show CDR1 as SQVTM and CDR2 as ANQGSEA. CDR3 length equals 13 residues. V was cut by 4 bases and J by 1 base, with 10 bases left in between. CDR3 amino acids: CSVGRQENTEAFF. The DNA for the CDR3 is TGCAGCGTTGGTCGACAGGAGAACACTGAAGCTTTCTTT.

This chain joins TRBV27 and TRBJ2-7, with 9 bases identical to TRBD1. The CDR3 extends over 19 amino acids. The germline V gene has CDR1 MNHEY and CDR2 SMNVEV (reference sequence). Unmatched junction bases numbered 17, after V lost 2 bases and J lost 3 bases. The CDR3 DNA reads TGTGCCAGCAGTTTAAAAGTCGTGAGAGCCGGGACAGGGTACTACGAGCAGTACTTC. Its protein is CASSLKVVRAGTGYYEQYF.

J is TRBJ1-2 and V is TRBV6-1, with a tentative D call TRBD1 (6 bases). Trimming removed 1 base at V and 3 bases at J, with 15 bases between. This CDR3 comprises 16 residues. CDR1 and CDR2 (germline): MNHNS, SASEGT. The CDR3 sequence: CASSEGLQGRYYGYTF. For the CDR3, the DNA is TGTGCCAGCAGTGAAGGTCTTCAGGGGCGGTACTATGGCTACACCTTC.

This clone has more than one count but fewer than ten. This rearrangement joins TRBV7-2 to TRBJ1-5, with a tentative D call TRBD1 (5 bases). Germline V lookup: CDR1 SGHTA, CDR2 FQGNSA. The CDR3 loop spans 15 amino acids. Trimming left V 5 bases short and J 1 base short, with 12 bases between. CDR3 amino acids: CASSPPGGSNQPQHF. The CDR3 nucleotides read TGTGCCAGCAGCCCTCCGGGGGGAAGCAATCAGCCCCAGCATTTT.

This clone showed up just a few times. The chain combines TRBV18 with TRBJ1-2; the match to TRBD1 covers 12 bases. CDR3 length equals 16 residues. Per germline, CDR1 KGHSH and CDR2 LQKENI. V lost 4 bases to trimming and J lost 1 base; unmatched junction nucleotides: 4. CDR3 sequence reads: CASSLGQGAFNYGYTF. The CDR3, as DNA: TGTGCCAGCTCACTGGGACAGGGGGCCTTTAACTATGGCTACACCTTC. Drawing the rest from reference TRBV18 and TRBJ1-2, the complete variable domain is NAGVMQNPRHLVRRRGQEARLRCSPMKGHSHVYWYRQLPEEGLKFMVYLQKENIIDESGMPKERFSAEFPKEGPSILRIQQVVRGDSAAYFCASSLGQGAFNYGYTFGSGTRLTVV.

V gene TRBV2 combines with J gene TRBJ2-5; 9 positions agree with TRBD1. J lost 4 bases, V lost 6 bases, and 18 bases had no gene match. The CDR3 runs to 18 residues. Germline-derived CDR1 and CDR2 are SNHLY and FYNNEI. CDR3 in DNA: TGTGCCAGCAGCTGGGACAGGGTTACCCCGAGGGGCCTAGAGACCCAGTACTTC. Translated: CASSWDRVTPRGLETQYF.

V is TRBV7-2 and J is TRBJ2-3; 9 nucleotides match TRBD1. J gave up 2 bases and V 5 bases, and 5 bases lay outside the gene matches. Germline V gene data show CDR1 as SGHTA and CDR2 as FQGNSA. The CDR3 runs to 15 residues. CDR3 DNA sequence: TGTGCCAGCAGCGCGGGACAGGGCAACACAGATACGCAGTATTTT. Protein: CASSAGQGNTDTQYF.

J is TRBJ2-3 and V is TRBV5-6; TRBD1 aligns across 7 bases. CDR1 SGHDT and CDR2 YYEEEE come from the germline V gene. Trimming cost V 1 base and J 4 bases; bases outside gene matches: 6. This CDR3 comprises 15 residues. The CDR3 sequence is CASSLPGGVPDTQYF. DNA of the CDR3: TGTGCCAGCAGCTTGCCAGGGGGAGTACCAGATACGCAGTATTTT.

The genes are TRBV4-3 and TRBJ2-7; 10 bases line up with TRBD1. Germline CDR1 LGHNA, CDR2 YSLEER. CDR3 length equals 15 residues. With V trimmed by 0 bases and J by 6 bases, 5 bases remained unmatched. CDR3 bases: TGCGCCAGCAGCCAAGACGGGACAGGGGTGCGCGAGCAGTACTTC. Its protein product is CASSQDGTGVREQYF.

The chain employs TRBV19 and TRBJ2-5, with 8 bases aligning to TRBD1. The DNA matches TRBJ2-7 better at its end, which makes the J call doubtful. The CDR3 extends over 15 amino acids. CDR1 and CDR2 from the germline V gene are LNHDA and SQIVND (reference sequence). Here the CDR3 DNA reads TGTGCCAGTAGTATGTCGGCGGACAGGGCTTACGAGCAGTACTTC. This encodes CASSMSADRAYEQYF.

V gene TRBV6-6 combines with J gene TRBJ1-1, with D possibly matching TRBD1 (6 bases). The CDR3 has 15 residues. The germline V gene encodes CDR1 MNHNY and CDR2 SVGAGI (reference sequence). V lost 0 bases and J 11 bases, leaving 19 bases between the germline ends. The CDR3 is CASSYSPTGPGGAFF. CDR3 nucleotides: TGTGCCAGCAGTTACTCACCTACAGGGCCCGGCGGGGCTTTCTTT.

The gene calls are TRBV18 and TRBJ1-4, with 9 bases lining up with TRBD1. The V and J ends lost 3 bases and 3 bases, in that order; junction bases with no gene match: 14. Germline V gene sequence: CDR1 KGHSH, CDR2 LQKENI. This CDR3 is built from 19 residues. In DNA form, the CDR3 reads TGTGCCAGCTCACCCACGGGGACAGGGAACATGGCAGCTAATGAAAAACTGTTTTTT. Translating gives CASSPTGTGNMAANEKLFF.

The V and J genes are TRBV25-1 and TRBJ2-2; D is perhaps TRBD2 (5 bases). The germline CDR1 and CDR2 sequences are MGHDK and SYGVNS. The CDR3 is made up of 15 amino acids. V gave up 7 bases and J gave up 4 bases, with 16 bases separating them. CDR3 region: CASTAHGRFTGELFF. CDR3 sequence (DNA): TGTGCCAGCACAGCGCATGGGAGATTCACCGGGGAGCTGTTTTTT. The variable domain in full, with the rest retrieved from reference TRBV25-1 and TRBJ2-2, is EADIYQTPRYLVIGTGKKITLECSQTMGHDKMYWYQQDPGMELHLIHYSYGVNSTEKGDLSSESTVSRIRTEHFPLTLESARPSHTSQYLCASTAHGRFTGELFFGEGSRLTVL.

This sequence joins TRBV7-2 and TRBJ2-2; 7 bases line up with TRBD1. Germline CDR1 SGHTA, CDR2 FQGNSA. With 5 bases clipped from V and 7 bases from J, the junction kept 10 bases outside the gene matches. This CDR3 is built from 15 residues. DNA for the CDR3: TGTGCCAGCAGCAAAACAGGGGCGTCCGGCGGGGAGCTGTTTTTT. Translation: CASSKTGASGGELFF.

V and J are TRBV6-1 and TRBJ2-5, with a weak D call TRBD1 (7 bases). Germline CDR1 MNHNS, CDR2 SASEGT. The CDR3 is made up of 15 amino acids. Trimming stripped 5 bases from V and 4 bases from J, with 17 bases between. CDR3 DNA sequence: TGTGCCAGCAGTTTAAGGCCCAGGGGGGTAGAGACCCAGTACTTC. Its protein product is CASSLRPRGVETQYF.

Regarding this clone: The junction differs from germline at one of its ends, possibly a read error. CDR3 sequence reads: CSSSPDYEQYF. CDR3 nucleotides: TGTTCCAGCAGCCCAGACTACGAGCAGTACTTC. The chain carries TRBV7-9 and TRBJ2-7, with D unclear. Looked up from germline, CDR1 is SEHNR and CDR2 is FQNEAQ (reference sequence). CDR3 length: 11 residues.

V is TRBV2 and J is TRBJ1-2; 7 bases match TRBD1. From germline, CDR1 is SNHLY and CDR2 FYNNEI. The CDR3 totals 14 residues. V lost 5 bases to trimming and J lost 8 bases; unmatched junction nucleotides: 11. The CDR3 bases are TGTGCCAGCAGTACTCCCGGGACAGTTTTCGGCTACACCTTC. This encodes CASSTPGTVFGYTF.

The chain links TRBV6-5 to TRBJ2-7, with D tentatively TRBD1 (7 bases). Germline V gene lookup returns CDR1 MNHEY and CDR2 SVGAGI. This CDR3 is built from 14 residues. Trimming removed 0 bases from V and 5 bases from J, with 11 bases in between. CDR3 protein: CASSYSEGANEQYF. CDR3 DNA sequence: TGTGCCAGCAGTTACTCGGAGGGGGCGAACGAGCAGTACTTC.

V gene TRBV14 combines with J gene TRBJ1-1, with D perhaps TRBD1 (5 bases). The germline V and J ends were trimmed by 3 bases and 3 bases, with 17 bases remaining between them. Germline V lookup: CDR1 SGHDN, CDR2 FVKESK. There are 16 residues in the CDR3. This CDR3 reads CASSHYQGVLDTEAFF. As DNA, the CDR3 is TGTGCCAGCAGCCATTATCAAGGGGTGTTGGACACTGAAGCTTTCTTT.

The chain combines TRBV25-1 with TRBJ2-7, with 14 bases that match TRBD2. This CDR3 has 15 residues. Germline loops: CDR1 MGHDK, CDR2 SYGVNS. Losses at the gene ends were 4 bases for V and 7 bases for J; bases not matched to a gene: 6. The CDR3 nucleotides read TGTGCCAGCAGTGGTAGACTAGCGGGAGGGTATGAGCAGTACTTC. This translates into CASSGRLAGGYEQYF.

This clone was found once. V usage is TRBV5-8 and J usage is TRBJ1-5; D gene uncertain. The CDR3 has 16 amino acids. V was shortened by 0 bases and J by 2 bases, with 12 bases between the two germline ends. In germline, CDR1 is SGHTS, CDR2 YDEGEE. The chain's CDR3 is CASSLDLVSGNQPQHF. The CDR3 DNA follows: TGTGCCAGCAGCTTGGATCTCGTATCGGGCAATCAGCCCCAGCATTTT.

The chain employs TRBV7-2 and TRBJ2-5; TRBD1 might be the D (5 bases). The CDR3 contains 14 residues. CDR1 is SGHTA, CDR2 FQGNSA, per germline. Trimming cost V 5 bases and J 2 bases, with 12 bases left between them. CDR3 sequence: CASSLDSWQETQYF. The CDR3 coding sequence is TGTGCCAGCAGCCTTGACAGTTGGCAAGAGACCCAGTACTTC.

The CDR3 DNA sequence: TGTGCCAGCAGTGAGACCGGACAGACGAACACCGGGGAGCTGTTTTTT. Its translation is CASSETGQTNTGELFF. This chain uses TRBV6-4 with TRBJ2-2; D possibly corresponds to TRBD1 (6 bases). The germline V gene has CDR1 MRHNA and CDR2 SNTAGT. The CDR3 has 16 residues. V was shortened by 3 bases and J by 0 bases, with 11 bases between the two germline ends.